This T cell receptor (beta chain) was documented in a study of blood T cell repertoires in COVID-19. Study-level information: Samples of COVID-19 (acute and convalescent) were obtained from the United States, Italy and Spain. Sources were T cells, B-cell-depleted T cells, or PBMCs; the material itself was cDNA or gDNA.

Enrolment of Seattle patients took place during active infection, and they were followed longitudinally. The J segment lost 8 bases and the V segment lost 3 bases, leaving 12 bases of the junction unmatched. From germline, CDR1 is MDHEN and CDR2 SYDVKM. This CDR3 contains 15 residues. The protocol was immunoSEQ multiplex PCR, while the TCRdb copy is restricted to in-frame clones and leaves out a portion. The sample comprises about 290,000 clones, roughly nine tenths of which are singletons, and roughly 10% rests with the top ten. The sequenced material came from peripheral blood. The sequence was collected from a woman aged 25 to 39 with COVID-19, enrolled during active disease. The chain has TRBV28 and TRBJ1-2, with 7 bases matching TRBD1. The CDR3 spells CASSLAPQGQIGYTF. DNA for the CDR3: TGTGCCAGCAGTTTGGCCCCACAGGGACAGATCGGCTACACCTTC.